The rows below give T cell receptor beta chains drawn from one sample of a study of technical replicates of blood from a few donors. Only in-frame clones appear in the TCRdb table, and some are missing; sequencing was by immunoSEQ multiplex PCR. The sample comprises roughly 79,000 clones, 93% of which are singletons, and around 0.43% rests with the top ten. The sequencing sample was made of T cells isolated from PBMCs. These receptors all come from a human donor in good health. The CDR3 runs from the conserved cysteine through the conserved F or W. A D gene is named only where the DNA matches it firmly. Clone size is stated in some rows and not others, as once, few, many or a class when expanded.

DNA: TGTGCCAGCAGCTCGTTGACAGGGGGCCAATACGAGCAGTACTTC
CDR3: CASSSLTGGQYEQYF
J: TRBJ2-7
V: TRBV13
size: NA
D: TRBD1

DNA: TGTGCCAGCAGCACCCCGGGGGTTAATGAAAAACTGTTTTTT
CDR3: CASSTPGVNEKLFF
J: TRBJ1-4
V: TRBV6-1
size: NA
D: NA

DNA: TGTGCCAGCAGCACCCATCTGGGGCTAGCGGTGGGTGAGCAGTTCTTC
CDR3: CASSTHLGLAVGEQFF
J: TRBJ2-1
V: TRBV7-3
size: NA
D: TRBD2

DNA: TGCGCCAGCAGCTTCGACAGCTATAGCAATCAGCCCCAGCATTTT
CDR3: CASSFDSYSNQPQHF
J: TRBJ1-5
V: TRBV5-1
size: NA
D: NA

DNA: TGTGCCAGCAGCCCTAAACCCCCCGGGGAGCTGTTTTTT
CDR3: CASSPKPPGELFF
J: TRBJ2-2
V: TRBV7-9
size: NA
D: NA

DNA: TGTGCCAGCAGCTACGGCGGAGGTACCTTTACCTACAATGAGCAGTTCTTC
CDR3: CASSYGGGTFTYNEQFF
J: TRBJ2-1
V: TRBV9
size: once
D: NA

DNA: TGTGCCAGCAGCTTGAACAGGGGGAATAATCAGCCCCAGCATTTT
CDR3: CASSLNRGNNQPQHF
J: TRBJ1-5
V: TRBV5-8
size: NA
D: TRBD1

DNA: TGTGCCAGTAGTATATCAGCGGGATTTGAGCAGTTCTTC
CDR3: CASSISAGFEQFF
J: TRBJ2-1
V: TRBV19
size: NA
D: TRBD2

DNA: TGTGCCAGCAGTTCTCATGATAGCGGGACCGGGGAGCTGTTTTTT
CDR3: CASSSHDSGTGELFF
J: TRBJ2-2
V: TRBV6-5
size: NA
D: TRBD2

DNA: TGTGCCAGCAGGGTAGGACAGGGGCCCAGCGGCTATGGCTACACCTTC
CDR3: CASRVGQGPSGYGYTF
J: TRBJ1-2
V: TRBV28
size: NA
D: TRBD1

DNA: TGTGCCAGCAGTTACTCGGGACAGGGGCCAGATACGCAGTATTTT
CDR3: CASSYSGQGPDTQYF
J: TRBJ2-3
V: TRBV6-6
size: NA
D: TRBD1

DNA: TGTGCCAGCAGCTTGGGGGGACTAGCGGGAGTCAATGAGCAGTTCTTC
CDR3: CASSLGGLAGVNEQFF
J: TRBJ2-1
V: TRBV5-4
size: few
D: TRBD2

DNA: TGTGCCAGCAGTGAAGCGAGACTAGCGGGTTACAATGAGCAGTTCTTC
CDR3: CASSEARLAGYNEQFF
J: TRBJ2-1
V: TRBV6-1
size: once
D: TRBD2

DNA: TGTGCCAGCGCTTTTGACAGGCTGCGAAACTATGGCTACACCTTC
CDR3: CASAFDRLRNYGYTF
J: TRBJ1-2
V: TRBV7-2
size: NA
D: NA

DNA: TGCGCCAGCAGTCAATCCAAATTGAGGCTTTGGAACACTGAAGCTTTCTTT
CDR3: CASSQSKLRLWNTEAFF
J: TRBJ1-1
V: TRBV23-1
size: NA
D: NA

DNA: TGTGCCAGCAGCCCGAGTGGACAGGGGTTTGATGGCTACACCTTC
CDR3: CASSPSGQGFDGYTF
J: TRBJ1-2
V: TRBV9
size: once
D: TRBD1

DNA: TGTGCCAGCAGCCCATCAGGTACCAATCAGCCCCAGCATTTT
CDR3: CASSPSGTNQPQHF
J: TRBJ1-5
V: TRBV7-2
size: NA
D: NA

DNA: TGCAGCGTTGGGTCCGGGAACACTGAAGCTTTCTTT
CDR3: CSVGSGNTEAFF
J: TRBJ1-1
V: TRBV29-1
size: NA
D: NA

DNA: TGTGCCAGCAGTCGCGCTAGGAACCAAGAGACCCAGTACTTC
CDR3: CASSRARNQETQYF
J: TRBJ2-5
V: TRBV2
size: NA
D: NA

DNA: TGTGCCAGCAGCTGGAGTAGCGGGAGGGCCGATGAGCAGTTCTTC
CDR3: CASSWSSGRADEQFF
J: TRBJ2-1
V: TRBV7-3
size: NA
D: TRBD2